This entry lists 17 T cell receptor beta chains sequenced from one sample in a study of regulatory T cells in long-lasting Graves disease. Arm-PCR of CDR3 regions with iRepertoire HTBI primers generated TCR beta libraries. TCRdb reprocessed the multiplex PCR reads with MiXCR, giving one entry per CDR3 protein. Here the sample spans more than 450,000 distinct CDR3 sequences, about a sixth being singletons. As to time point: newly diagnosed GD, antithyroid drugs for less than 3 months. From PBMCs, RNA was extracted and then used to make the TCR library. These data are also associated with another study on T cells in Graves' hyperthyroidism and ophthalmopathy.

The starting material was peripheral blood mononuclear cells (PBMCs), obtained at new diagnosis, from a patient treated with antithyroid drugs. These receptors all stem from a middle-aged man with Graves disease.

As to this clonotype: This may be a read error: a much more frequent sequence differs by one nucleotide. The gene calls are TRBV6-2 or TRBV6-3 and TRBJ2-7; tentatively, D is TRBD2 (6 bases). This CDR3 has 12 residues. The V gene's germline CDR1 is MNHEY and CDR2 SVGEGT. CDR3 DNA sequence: TGTGCCAGCAGTTTCGAGCGGGTCGAGCAGCACTTC. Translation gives CASSFERVEQHF.

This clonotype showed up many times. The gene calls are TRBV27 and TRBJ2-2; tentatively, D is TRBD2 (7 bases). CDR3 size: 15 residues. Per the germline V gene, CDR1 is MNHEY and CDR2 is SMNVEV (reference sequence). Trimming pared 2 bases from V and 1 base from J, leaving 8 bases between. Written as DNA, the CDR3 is TGTGCCAGCAGTTTAAGGGGGGGGAACACCGGGGAGCTGTTTTTT. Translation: CASSLRGGNTGELFF.

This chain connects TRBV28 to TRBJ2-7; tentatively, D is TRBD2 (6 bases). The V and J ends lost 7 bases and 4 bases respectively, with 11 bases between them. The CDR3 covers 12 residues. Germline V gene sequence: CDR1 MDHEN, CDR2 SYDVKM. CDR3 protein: CASTGSVYEQYF. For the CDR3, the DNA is TGTGCCAGCACCGGGAGTGTTTACGAGCAGTACTTC.

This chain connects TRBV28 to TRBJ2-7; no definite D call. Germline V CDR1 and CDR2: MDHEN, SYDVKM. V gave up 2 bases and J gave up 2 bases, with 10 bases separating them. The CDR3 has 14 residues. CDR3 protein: CASSLDPLAYEQYF. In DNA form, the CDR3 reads TGTGCCAGCAGTTTAGACCCCCTGGCCTACGAGCAGTACTTC.

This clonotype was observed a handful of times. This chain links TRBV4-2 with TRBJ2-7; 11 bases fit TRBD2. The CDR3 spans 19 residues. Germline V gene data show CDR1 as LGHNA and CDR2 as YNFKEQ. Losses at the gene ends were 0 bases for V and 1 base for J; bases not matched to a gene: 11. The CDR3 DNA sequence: TGTGCCAGCAGCCAAGAGATGCGGCTAGCGGGAGGTTATTCCTACGAGCAGTACTTC. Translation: CASSQEMRLAGGYSYEQYF.

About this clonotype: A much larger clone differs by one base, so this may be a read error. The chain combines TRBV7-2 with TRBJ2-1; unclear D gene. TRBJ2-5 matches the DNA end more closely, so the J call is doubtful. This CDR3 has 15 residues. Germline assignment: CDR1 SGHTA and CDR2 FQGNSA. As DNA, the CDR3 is TGTGCCAGCAGCTTAGATGCAACAGTCAAAGAGACCCAGTACTTC. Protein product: CASSLDATVKETQYF.

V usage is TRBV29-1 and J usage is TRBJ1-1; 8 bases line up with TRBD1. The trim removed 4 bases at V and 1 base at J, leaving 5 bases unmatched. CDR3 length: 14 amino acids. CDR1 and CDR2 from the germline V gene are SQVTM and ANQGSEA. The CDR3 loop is CSVAGGYGNTEAFF. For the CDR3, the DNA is TGCAGCGTTGCAGGGGGCTACGGGAACACTGAAGCTTTCTTT.

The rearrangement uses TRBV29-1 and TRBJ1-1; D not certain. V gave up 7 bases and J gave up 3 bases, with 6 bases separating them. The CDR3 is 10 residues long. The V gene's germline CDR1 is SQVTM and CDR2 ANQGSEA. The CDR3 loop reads CSALYTEAFF. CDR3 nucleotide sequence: TGCAGCGCCCTTTACACTGAAGCTTTCTTT.

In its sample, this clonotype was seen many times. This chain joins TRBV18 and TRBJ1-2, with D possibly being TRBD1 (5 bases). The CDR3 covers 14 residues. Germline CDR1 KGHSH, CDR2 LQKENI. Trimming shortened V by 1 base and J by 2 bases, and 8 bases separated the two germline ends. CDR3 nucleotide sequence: TGTGCCAGCTCACCACAGGGGTGGAACTATGGCTACACCTTC. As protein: CASSPQGWNYGYTF. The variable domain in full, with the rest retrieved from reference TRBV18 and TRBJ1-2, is NAGVMQNPRHLVRRRGQEARLRCSPMKGHSHVYWYRQLPEEGLKFMVYLQKENIIDESGMPKERFSAEFPKEGPSILRIQQVVRGDSAAYFCASSPQGWNYGYTFGSGTRLTVV.

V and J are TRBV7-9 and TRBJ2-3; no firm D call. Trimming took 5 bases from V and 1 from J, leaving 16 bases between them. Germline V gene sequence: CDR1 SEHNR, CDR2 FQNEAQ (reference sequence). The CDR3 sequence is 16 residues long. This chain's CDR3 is CASSPKDSVGTDTQYF. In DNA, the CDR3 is TGTGCCAGCAGCCCGAAAGACTCGGTCGGCACAGATACGCAGTATTTT.

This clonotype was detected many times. The CDR3 sequence is CASSSMDRVSDTQYF. The DNA for the CDR3 is TGTGCCAGCAGCTCCATGGACAGGGTCTCAGATACGCAGTATTTT. The V gene is TRBV7-8, the J gene TRBJ2-3, with 8 bases that match TRBD1. Germline V CDR1 and CDR2: SGHVS, FQNEAQ. V lost 4 bases and J lost 4; bases outside the gene matches: 7. This CDR3 has 15 residues.

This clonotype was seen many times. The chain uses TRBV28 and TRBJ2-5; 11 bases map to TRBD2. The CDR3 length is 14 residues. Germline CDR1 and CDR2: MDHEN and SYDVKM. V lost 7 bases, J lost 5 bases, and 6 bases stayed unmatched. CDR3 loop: CASTIAGGPETQYF. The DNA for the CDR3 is TGTGCCAGCACGATAGCGGGAGGGCCTGAGACCCAGTACTTC. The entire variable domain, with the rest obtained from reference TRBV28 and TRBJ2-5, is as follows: DVKVTQSSRYLVKRTGEKVFLECVQDMDHENMFWYRQDPGLGLRLIYFSYDVKMKEKGDIPEGYSVSREKKERFSLILESASTNQTSMYLCASTIAGGPETQYFGPGTRLLVL.

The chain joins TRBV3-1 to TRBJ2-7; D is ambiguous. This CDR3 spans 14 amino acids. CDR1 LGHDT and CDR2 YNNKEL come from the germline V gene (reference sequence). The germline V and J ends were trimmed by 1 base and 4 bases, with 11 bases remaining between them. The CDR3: CASSQAIMAYEQYF. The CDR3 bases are TGTGCCAGCAGCCAAGCAATTATGGCTTACGAGCAGTACTTC.

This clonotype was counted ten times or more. The CDR3 is CASSLRQVDTEAFF. For the CDR3, the DNA is TGCGCCAGCAGCTTGAGACAGGTGGACACTGAAGCTTTCTTT. This chain links TRBV5-1 with TRBJ1-1; D possibly corresponds to TRBD1 (6 bases). The CDR3 is made up of 14 amino acids. Trimming pared 1 base from V and 3 bases from J, leaving 10 bases between. Germline V gene sequence: CDR1 SGHRS, CDR2 YFSETQ.

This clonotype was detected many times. This chain's CDR3 is CSARKGAGGTSYDNEQFF. The CDR3 DNA reads as TGCAGTGCCCGGAAGGGAGCGGGAGGGACCTCCTATGACAATGAGCAGTTCTTC. This chain uses TRBV20-1 with TRBJ2-1, with 10 bases that match TRBD2. This CDR3 contains 18 residues. V dropped 6 bases and J dropped 5; count of bases not matched to a gene: 19. Germline V CDR1 and CDR2: DFQATT, SNEGSKA (reference sequence).

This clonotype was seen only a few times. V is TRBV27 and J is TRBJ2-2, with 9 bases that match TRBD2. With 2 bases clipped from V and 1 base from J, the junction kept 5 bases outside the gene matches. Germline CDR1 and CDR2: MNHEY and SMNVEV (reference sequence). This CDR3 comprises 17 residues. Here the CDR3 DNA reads TGTGCCAGCAGTTTAGCGGGAGGGCCTGGGAACACCGGGGAGCTGTTTTTT. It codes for CASSLAGGPGNTGELFF.

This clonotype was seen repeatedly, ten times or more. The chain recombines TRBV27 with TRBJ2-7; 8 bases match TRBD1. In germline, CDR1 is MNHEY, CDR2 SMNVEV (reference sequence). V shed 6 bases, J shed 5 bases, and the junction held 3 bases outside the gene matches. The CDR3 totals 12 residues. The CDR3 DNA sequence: TGTGCCAGCAGCCGGGACAGGAACGAGCAGTACTTC. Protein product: CASSRDRNEQYF.